Listed here are 32 T cell receptor beta chains from one sample, sequenced in a study of CD4 and CD8 cells across lung adenocarcinoma regions. Using its own MiXCR run on the PCR reads, TCRdb lists one record per CDR3 protein. The data show 20,000 or so distinct CDR3 sequences, around 46% seen once. Material: CD8+ T cells from the margin of a lung tumor. Every receptor here comes from a male donor with lung adenocarcinoma. The CD4 and CD8 labels of this study may be unreliable.

Relative to its sample, this clonotype is medium-sized. The chain combines TRBV6-1 with TRBJ2-4; 9 bases align to TRBD2. CDR3 length equals 15 residues. Germline-derived CDR1 and CDR2 are MNHNS and SASEGT. The V segment lost 6 bases and the J segment 6 bases; nucleotides outside the gene matches: 9. The CDR3 coding sequence is TGTGCCAGCAGCCTTAGCGGGAGTGGGGGAAACATTCAGTACTTC. This codes for CASSLSGSGGNIQYF.

This chain connects TRBV30 to TRBJ2-1, with TRBD2 matching 12 bases. The closer fit of TRBJ2-7 to the DNA end suggests the J call may be wrong. CDR1 is GTSNPN, CDR2 SVGIG, per germline (reference sequence). There are 14 residues in the CDR3. The CDR3 nucleotides read TGTGCCTGGAGTGCGGGACTAGCGGGCTACGAGCAGTACTTC. Translation gives CAWSAGLAGYEQYF.

V usage is TRBV20-1 and J usage is TRBJ2-3, with 7 bases fitting TRBD2. CDR1 is DFQATT and CDR2 is SNEGSKA in the germline V gene (reference sequence). The CDR3 has 14 amino acids. V lost 3 bases, J lost 2 bases, and 5 bases stayed unmatched. CDR3 DNA: TGCAGTGCTAGCCCGGGACTACTCACAGATACGCAGTATTTT. It translates to CSASPGLLTDTQYF.

This clonotype was found many times. The rearrangement links TRBV6-1 to TRBJ1-2; D perhaps matches TRBD1 (6 bases). Germline values: CDR1 MNHNS, CDR2 SASEGT. The CDR3 is 16 amino acids. The ends were cut back, 6 bases at V and 4 bases at J, with 21 bases in the middle. Here the CDR3 reads CASSSGTLRGRYGYTF. The CDR3, as DNA: TGTGCCAGCAGCTCCGGGACACTAAGGGGCCGCTATGGCTACACCTTC.

The chain links TRBV28 to TRBJ2-5; D is possibly TRBD2 (6 bases). The ends were cut back, 5 bases at V and 3 bases at J, with 10 bases in the middle. In germline, CDR1 is MDHEN, CDR2 SYDVKM. CDR3 length: 13 residues. CDR3 nucleotide sequence: TGTGCCAGCAGTCCTATAGCGGAAGAGACCCAGTACTTC. Its protein is CASSPIAEETQYF.

This clonotype has a count of ten or more. The chain combines TRBV6-2 or TRBV6-3 with TRBJ2-1, with TRBD2 identical over 7 bases. CDR1 is MNHEY, CDR2 SVGEGT, per germline. The CDR3 runs to 13 residues. V was pared by 0 bases and J by 11 bases, with 4 bases of the junction left unmatched. The CDR3 sequence: CASSYSGLDKQFF. The CDR3, as DNA: TGTGCCAGCAGTTACTCCGGACTAGACAAGCAGTTCTTC.

This clonotype was seen a single time. The chain combines TRBV6-1 with TRBJ2-1, with D perhaps matching TRBD2 (6 bases). Trimming removed 8 bases at V and 4 bases at J, with 21 bases between. The CDR3 extends over 16 amino acids. Germline assignment: CDR1 MNHNS and CDR2 SASEGT. CDR3 nucleotide sequence: TGTGCCAGCGGGATTTCCGCGGGAAGAGGGTACAATGAGCAGTTCTTC. Its protein product is CASGISAGRGYNEQFF.

The chain employs TRBV27 and TRBJ1-5; D is uncertain. V lost 3 bases and J 7 bases, leaving 13 bases between the germline ends. Looked up from germline, CDR1 is MNHEY and CDR2 is SMNVEV (reference sequence). This CDR3 comprises 14 residues. The CDR3 nucleotides read TGTGCCAGCAGTTTGGTGGGGTTTACGCAGCCCCAGCATTTT. This encodes CASSLVGFTQPQHF.

The genes are TRBV10-1 and TRBJ2-1, with 8 bases fitting TRBD2. The CDR3 covers 14 residues. Germline V gives CDR1 WNHNN, CDR2 SYGVQD (reference sequence). Trimming cost V 4 bases and J 5 bases; bases outside gene matches: 4. CDR3 sequence (DNA): TGCGCCAGCAGTGCAGCGGGAGTAAACAATGAGCAGTTCTTC. It translates to CASSAAGVNNEQFF.

This clonotype was counted many times. Being one base from a much bigger clone, this may be a read error. The CDR3 loop is CASSYGAPWGSIDNEQYF. The DNA for the CDR3 is TGTGCCAGCAGTTATGGTGCCCCCTGGGGAAGTATCGACAATGAGCAGTACTTC. This chain joins TRBV6-5 and TRBJ2-1; D gene uncertain. Judging by the DNA end, TRBJ2-7 fits better; the J call may be wrong. The germline V gene has CDR1 MNHEY and CDR2 SVGAGI. This CDR3 has 18 amino acids.

Regarding this clonotype: Germline and junction disagree at one end, which may indicate a read error. V usage is TRBV10-2 and J usage is TRBJ2-1, with D possibly being TRBD1 (5 bases). Per germline, CDR1 WSHSY and CDR2 SAAADI. There are 17 residues in the CDR3. The CDR3 sequence: CASSERQIISGAYEQNF. Here the CDR3 DNA reads TGCGCCAGCAGTGAGAGACAGATAATCTCTGGCGCCTACGAGCAGAACTTC.

The V and J genes are TRBV6-1 and TRBJ2-4; 7 bases map to TRBD2. Germline V gene sequence: CDR1 MNHNS, CDR2 SASEGT. J was trimmed by 13 bases and V by 11 bases; bases with no gene match: 23. The CDR3 has 15 residues. CDR3 DNA sequence: TGTGCCCGCGCCAAGGGGCGGCTAGCGGAAGACACGCAGTACTTC. Amino acid sequence: CARAKGRLAEDTQYF.

The chain carries TRBV6-2 or TRBV6-3 and TRBJ2-1; possibly TRBD1 for D (7 bases). Germline V gene lookup returns CDR1 MNHEY and CDR2 SVGEGT. The V and J ends lost 7 bases and 3 bases respectively, with 19 bases between them. The CDR3 extends over 16 amino acids. The CDR3 loop is CASTHSGGSGYNEQFF. CDR3 in DNA: TGTGCCAGCACCCACTCAGGGGGTAGCGGCTACAATGAGCAGTTCTTC.

Of note for this clonotype: One end of the junction fails to match germline, which may point to a read error. The V gene is TRBV24-1, the J gene TRBJ2-3, with D perhaps matching TRBD2 (6 bases). This CDR3 is built from 16 residues. In germline, CDR1 is KGHDR, CDR2 SFDVKD. Here the CDR3 reads CATAGPGVRYQDTQYF. The CDR3 DNA is TGTGCCACCGCGGGGCCCGGGGTGCGTTACCAAGATACGCAGTACTTT.

This chain's CDR3 is CASSLVSYEQYF. In DNA form, the CDR3 reads TGTGCCAGCAGTCTCGTTTCCTACGAGCAGTACTTC. The chain uses TRBV6-1 and TRBJ2-1; D ambiguous. The J call is doubtful: the DNA matches TRBJ2-7 better. The CDR3 has 12 amino acids. From germline, CDR1 is MNHNS and CDR2 SASEGT.

A word on this clonotype: Just one base apart from a much larger clone, this may be a read error. The genes are TRBV6-5 and TRBJ2-1; a possible D gene is TRBD1 (6 bases). The CDR3 length is 14 residues. Germline V gives CDR1 MNHEY, CDR2 SVGAGI. With 4 bases removed from V and 13 bases from J, the gap between germline ends came to 20 bases. The CDR3 region has the DNA TGTGCCAGCAGTTTTCGCACAGGGAAAGAGACCCAGTTCTTC. Translation: CASSFRTGKETQFF.

The gene calls are TRBV6-4 and TRBJ2-1, with 11 bases that match TRBD2. Germline CDR1 reads MRHNA; CDR2 reads SNTAGT. Germline trimming cut 4 bases from V and 5 bases from J; bases unmatched to any gene: 4. CDR3 length: 15 amino acids. This CDR3 is CASSVGTSGDNEQFF. The CDR3 nucleotides are TGTGCCAGCAGTGTTGGGACTAGCGGAGACAATGAGCAGTTCTTC.

This chain links TRBV27 with TRBJ2-1, with 9 bases matching TRBD1. There are 15 residues in the CDR3. CDR1 and CDR2 from the germline V gene are MNHEY and SMNVEV (reference sequence). The junction had 10 bases not matched to a gene; V was cut back by 6 bases and J by 7 bases. The CDR3 spells CASRFLRDRANEQFF. The CDR3 DNA reads TGTGCCAGCAGGTTCCTCCGGGACAGGGCAAATGAGCAGTTCTTC.

This chain links TRBV12-5 with TRBJ2-5; 9 bases map to TRBD1. Germline CDR1 reads LGHNT; CDR2 reads FRNRAP. CDR3 length equals 14 residues. The V and J ends lost 3 bases and 5 bases, in that order; junction bases with no gene match: 4. The CDR3 DNA sequence: TGTGCTAGTGGTTTTGGACAGGGGCGCGAGACCCAGTACTTC. It codes for CASGFGQGRETQYF. Supplemented by reference TRBV12-5 and TRBJ2-5, the full variable domain reads DARVTQTPRHKVTEMGQEVTMRCQPILGHNTVFWYRQTMMQGLELLAYFRNRAPLDDSGMPKDRFSAEMPDATLATLKIQPSEPRDSAVYFCASGFGQGRETQYFGPGTRLLVL.

The chain links TRBV6-1 to TRBJ2-1; 7 bases agree with TRBD2. The J call is uncertain, as TRBJ2-7 better fits the DNA end. The CDR3 runs to 13 residues. Germline V gene sequence: CDR1 MNHNS, CDR2 SASEGT. In DNA, the CDR3 is TGTGCCAGCATGCGGGGGTCTACCTACGAGCAGTACTTC. Protein product: CASMRGSTYEQYF.

By sample share, this clonotype is medium-sized. J is TRBJ2-1 and V is TRBV6-1, with 9 bases aligning to TRBD1. The DNA end lines up better with TRBJ2-5; the J call may be wrong. Per the germline V gene, CDR1 is MNHNS and CDR2 is SASEGT. The CDR3 consists of 16 residues. The CDR3 coding sequence is TGTGCCAGCAGCGATCGCTTCGACAGGGGGGGTGAGACCCAGTACTTC. Translated, it gives CASSDRFDRGGETQYF.

This clonotype counts as large (0.1 to 1%). This chain uses TRBV27 with TRBJ2-4, with a tentative D call TRBD2 (6 bases). With 6 bases removed from V and 7 bases from J, the gap between germline ends came to 16 bases. The CDR3 covers 14 residues. Germline V CDR1 and CDR2: MNHEY, SMNVEV (reference sequence). The CDR3 DNA reads TGTGCCAGCAGGGGACTTCAGAGTACCAACATTCAGTACTTC. Its protein is CASRGLQSTNIQYF.

Of note for this clonotype: Compared with germline, one end of the junction differs, possibly owing to a read error. This chain joins TRBV10-2 and TRBJ2-5, with D possibly matching TRBD1 (5 bases). CDR1 WSHSY and CDR2 SAAADI come from the germline V gene. The CDR3 totals 17 residues. Here the CDR3 reads CASSERQIISGSNEQYF. The CDR3 DNA reads as TGCGCCAGCAGTGAAAGACAGATAATCTCTGGCTCCAACGAGCAGTATTTC.

This clonotype was counted ten times or more. The V and J genes are TRBV7-8 and TRBJ2-7; 7 nucleotides match TRBD2. The germline gives CDR1 SGHVS, CDR2 FQNEAQ. The CDR3 consists of 15 residues. With 5 bases clipped from V and 5 bases from J, the junction kept 12 bases outside the gene matches. Written as DNA, the CDR3 is TGTGCCAGCAGCCAGACCGGGACTATAGGGCACGAGCAGTACTTC. Translating gives CASSQTGTIGHEQYF.

This clonotype was picked up many times. The chain links TRBV6-1 to TRBJ1-2; D gene ambiguous. Germline V CDR1 and CDR2: MNHNS, SASEGT. This CDR3 is built from 10 residues. The V and J ends lost 3 bases and 4 bases respectively, with 0 bases between them. CDR3 DNA: TGTGCCAGCAGTGACTATGGCTACACCTTC. Its protein is CASSDYGYTF.

This chain connects TRBV10-3 to TRBJ2-5; D is possibly TRBD1 (6 bases). The CDR3 is 15 amino acids. The V end was cut by 11 bases, the J end by 4 bases, with 23 bases between. Germline V gene lookup returns CDR1 ENHRY and CDR2 SYGVKD. The CDR3 nucleotides read TGTGCCGGGGGCCTCGGCGGCCGTGACCGAGAGACCCAGTACTTC. Protein sequence: CAGGLGGRDRETQYF.

This clonotype was counted many times. The rearrangement links TRBV6-1 to TRBJ1-2; possibly TRBD1 for D (6 bases). Germline V gene sequence: CDR1 MNHNS, CDR2 SASEGT. V was trimmed by 6 bases and J by 5 bases, leaving 22 bases between them. This CDR3 spans 16 amino acids. CDR3 residues: CASSSPGGGQGYGYTF. Here the CDR3 DNA reads TGTGCCAGCAGCTCCCCCGGGGGGGGGCAAGGGTATGGCTACACCTTC.

This sequence joins TRBV6-5 and TRBJ2-3, with D perhaps matching TRBD2 (6 bases). V was cut by 2 bases and J by 0 bases, with 6 bases left in between. The CDR3 sequence is 14 residues long. The germline CDR1 and CDR2 sequences are MNHEY and SVGAGI. The DNA of the CDR3 is TGTGCCAGCAGTTACAGCGGGAGCACAGATACGCAGTATTTT. Translated, it gives CASSYSGSTDTQYF.

This clonotype has more than one count but fewer than ten. J is TRBJ2-1 and V is TRBV9; D might be TRBD1 (6 bases). The DNA end favors TRBJ2-7, so the J call may be wrong. Germline V CDR1 and CDR2: SGDLS, YYNGEE. This CDR3 region has 15 residues. CDR3 sequence (DNA): TGTGCCAGCAGCGTAGGGGACAACAAAGCCTACGAGCAGTACTTC. Amino acids: CASSVGDNKAYEQYF.

This clonotype was detected a few times. The J gene is TRBJ2-1, the V gene TRBV5-1; D is perhaps TRBD2 (6 bases). Trimming took off 4 bases at V and 4 bases at J, with 9 bases between the two ends. Looked up from germline, CDR1 is SGHRS and CDR2 is YFSETQ. The CDR3 totals 13 residues. CDR3 sequence: CASSVGGYNEQFF. For the CDR3, the DNA is TGCGCCAGCAGCGTAGGAGGGTACAATGAGCAGTTCTTC.

This chain links TRBV7-2 with TRBJ2-5, with D possibly being TRBD1 or TRBD2 (6 bases each). Deletions cut 8 bases from V and 2 bases from J, with 18 bases between. The CDR3 loop spans 15 amino acids. The germline gives CDR1 SGHTA, CDR2 FQGNSA. The CDR3: CASARSTGAQETQYF. In DNA form, the CDR3 reads TGTGCCAGCGCGCGATCCACGGGGGCGCAAGAGACCCAGTACTTC.

This clonotype is medium-sized by share. The chain combines TRBV6-5 with TRBJ2-1; 11 bases fit TRBD2. The end of the DNA aligns better with TRBJ2-7, so the J call may be wrong. Germline CDR1 and CDR2: MNHEY and SVGAGI. The CDR3 has 20 amino acids. The CDR3 region has the DNA TGTGCCAGCAGTTACGACGGGACAGGGTTTTCTAGCGGGAGGCCAGGCGAGCAGTACTTC. This translates into CASSYDGTGFSSGRPGEQYF.